This TCR beta chain was found in a study of blood T cell repertoires in COVID-19. Turning to the study itself: The cDNA or gDNA used as material had been derived from T cells, B-cell-depleted T cells, or PBMCs.

Cohort 3 recovery required two negative PCRs, clearance, or symptom resolution. Sequencing was performed with immunoSEQ multiplex PCR; in TCRdb, only in-frame clones are kept and a portion is missing. The table lists more than 200,000 clones, 85% to 90% of them singletons. Trimming cost V 5 bases and J 1 base; bases outside gene matches: 9. The CDR3 loop spans 16 amino acids. CDR1 and CDR2 (germline): LNHDA, SQIVND (reference sequence). J is TRBJ1-1 and V is TRBV19; 8 nucleotides match TRBD1. This receptor was taken from a woman younger than 45 who had recovered from COVID-19. Sequenced material: PBMCs or T cells enriched from blood (not recorded which). The CDR3 sequence: CASSLTRTGTNTEAFF. CDR3 in DNA: TGTGCCAGTAGTCTCACAAGGACAGGGACGAACACTGAAGCTTTCTTT.